This TCR beta chain was recorded in a study of persistence of HIV-infected CD4 T cells. In regard to this clone: Its antigen is not known.

The immunoSEQ assay was version 4, run in survey mode. TCRdb's table, derived via immunoSEQ multiplex PCR, lists solely in-frame clones and lacks some. The data hold about 36,000 clones, with approximately 87% observed a single time. Overlapping HIV-1 Gag 15-mer peptides at 0.85 to 1 ug per peptide per mL were used. CD40L/CD69 double-negative CD45RO-high memory CD4+ T cells were collected. The junction had 8 bases not matched to a gene; V was cut back by 4 bases and J by 6 bases. The CDR3 totals 16 residues. The germline V gene has CDR1 LGHNA and CDR2 YNFKEQ. V is TRBV4-2 and J is TRBJ1-4, with 10 bases matching TRBD1. The specimen comprised cultured CD4+ T cells from PBMCs, sampled from a patient who received antiretroviral therapy. The receptor comes from an adult with HIV. The donor label of this sample is uncertain. The CDR3 DNA reads as TGTGCCAGCAGCCCCCACCGACAGGGGGCTGATGAAAAACTGTTTTTT. Protein: CASSPHRQGADEKLFF.